A single sample gave rise to the 29 T cell receptor beta chains below, sequenced in a study of T cell responses to AZD1222 COVID-19 vaccine. TCRdb's table, derived via immunoSEQ multiplex PCR, lists solely in-frame clones and lacks some. The sample lists about 78,000 clones, roughly 86% occurring once. Sequencing was performed on peripheral blood, taken on day 0 of MenACWY control vaccination. These receptors all stem from an adult in good health.

This chain uses TRBV9 with TRBJ2-7, with D unresolved. There are 15 residues in the CDR3. Trimming shortened V by 0 bases and J by 1 base, and 11 bases separated the two germline ends. The germline gives CDR1 SGDLS, CDR2 YYNGEE. CDR3: CASSVEWTPSYEQYF. In DNA, the CDR3 is TGTGCCAGCAGCGTAGAGTGGACCCCTTCCTACGAGCAGTACTTC.

The chain recombines TRBV28 with TRBJ1-2; a possible D gene is TRBD1 (5 bases). Germline assignment: CDR1 MDHEN and CDR2 SYDVKM. This CDR3 is built from 12 residues. V lost 3 bases and J lost 7, with 9 bases in between. The CDR3 sequence: CASSFTGGGYTF. CDR3 coding DNA: TGTGCCAGCAGTTTTACGGGGGGTGGCTACACCTTC.

J is TRBJ1-2 and V is TRBV11-1; a weak D match, TRBD1 (6 bases). The germline CDR1 and CDR2 sequences are SGHAT and FQDESV (reference sequence). This CDR3 has 12 residues. V lost 5 bases to trimming and J lost 8 bases, with 12 bases between them. The CDR3 spells CASSTGAQGYTF. The CDR3 region has the DNA TGTGCCAGCAGCACGGGGGCGCAAGGCTACACCTTC.

The CDR3 DNA reads TGTGCCAGTAGTATGGGGACCGCCGGGGAGCTGTTTTTT. Residues: CASSMGTAGELFF. The genes are TRBV19 and TRBJ2-2; D is possibly TRBD1 or TRBD2 (5 bases each). Trimming removed 3 bases at V and 6 bases at J, with 8 bases between. The CDR3 has 13 amino acids. In germline, CDR1 is LNHDA, CDR2 SQIVND (reference sequence).

This clone has just one count. The J gene is TRBJ2-3, the V gene TRBV5-8; 13 bases fit TRBD2. The CDR3 is 16 residues long. Germline V lookup: CDR1 SGHTS, CDR2 YDEGEE. V shed 2 bases and J 5 bases; nucleotides not matched to a gene: 5. The CDR3 reads CASSLSGTSGVDTQYF. The CDR3 DNA sequence: TGTGCCAGCAGCTTAAGCGGGACTAGCGGGGTAGATACGCAGTATTTT.

V and J are TRBV14 and TRBJ2-3, with TRBD1 matching over 7 bases. With 0 bases clipped from V and 10 bases from J, the junction kept 25 bases outside the gene matches. Germline V gene sequence: CDR1 SGHDN, CDR2 FVKESK. This CDR3 has 20 amino acids. Here the CDR3 DNA reads TGTGCCAGCAGCCAAGATCGAGCCGACAGGGAAGGGCGACGGCAGCTAGCGCAGTATTTT. Translation gives CASSQDRADREGRRQLAQYF.

The genes are TRBV6-6 and TRBJ2-1, with TRBD1 matching 8 bases. With 5 bases clipped from V and 6 bases from J, the junction kept 21 bases outside the gene matches. Germline V gene lookup returns CDR1 MNHNY and CDR2 SVGAGI (reference sequence). The CDR3 loop spans 19 amino acids. In DNA, the CDR3 is TGTGCCAGCAGTCGATCCTTAGGGACAGGTGTCGCAGGGGGCAATGAGCAGTTCTTC. It yields the protein CASSRSLGTGVAGGNEQFF.

The CDR3 loop is CASSQDRGGQPQHF. The CDR3 DNA follows: TGCGCCAGCAGCCAAGACAGGGGAGGACAGCCCCAGCATTTT. The V and J genes are TRBV4-3 and TRBJ1-5, with D perhaps matching TRBD1 (6 bases). The germline V and J ends were trimmed by 0 bases and 7 bases, with 10 bases remaining between them. The CDR3 is made up of 14 amino acids. The germline V gene encodes CDR1 LGHNA and CDR2 YSLEER.

This chain uses TRBV7-9 with TRBJ1-1; D is uncertain. The length of the CDR3 is 14 residues. V lost 0 bases, J lost 8 bases, and 13 bases lay in between. Looked up from germline, CDR1 is SEHNR and CDR2 is FQNEAQ (reference sequence). The CDR3 loop is CASSLAGLDREAFF. The CDR3 DNA is TGTGCCAGCAGCTTAGCCGGGCTAGATAGGGAAGCTTTCTTT.

V usage is TRBV5-8 and J usage is TRBJ1-5; D possibly corresponds to TRBD1 (5 bases). Germline CDR1 and CDR2: SGHTS and YDEGEE. V dropped 4 bases and J dropped 5 bases, with 13 bases sitting between them. The CDR3 spans 14 residues. DNA for the CDR3: TGTGCCAGCAGCGGCGACAGATTATATCAGCCCCAGCATTTT. This translates into CASSGDRLYQPQHF. Looking up the rest from reference TRBV5-8 and TRBJ1-5 gives the full variable domain: EAGVTQSPTHLIKTRGQQATLRCSPISGHTSVYWYQQALGLGLQFLLWYDEGEERNRGNFPPRFSGRQFPNYSSELNVNALELEDSALYLCASSGDRLYQPQHFGDGTRLSIL.

Written as DNA, the CDR3 is TGTGCCAGCAGTTCCGAGCTTGCAACTAATGAAAAACTGTTTTTT. It encodes CASSSELATNEKLFF. The chain has TRBV27 and TRBJ1-4; unclear D gene. Trimming pared 4 bases from V and 0 bases from J, leaving 9 bases between. This CDR3 has 15 amino acids. Germline assignment: CDR1 MNHEY and CDR2 SMNVEV (reference sequence).

The chain joins TRBV13 to TRBJ2-3; unclear D gene. The CDR3 has 14 residues. Germline values: CDR1 PRHDT, CDR2 FYEKMQ (reference sequence). Trimming stripped 1 base from V and 5 bases from J, with 10 bases between. The CDR3 DNA is TGTGCCAGCAGCTTAGAGTCTACCAGAGATACGCAGTATTTT. Amino acid sequence: CASSLESTRDTQYF.

The gene calls are TRBV10-3 and TRBJ2-7; D might be TRBD2 (6 bases). The CDR3 contains 12 residues. Between the trimmed V and J ends, which lost 6 bases and 5 bases, there was a span of 11 bases. CDR1 and CDR2 (germline): ENHRY, SYGVKD. CDR3 nucleotides: TGTGCCATCAGGATTGGCGGGGACGAGCAGTACTTC. This sequence encodes CAIRIGGDEQYF.

This clone has only a few counts. The CDR3 protein is CASSTGTGMWQPQHF. For the CDR3, the DNA is TGTGCCAGCAGCACCGGGACAGGGATGTGGCAGCCCCAGCATTTT. The chain uses TRBV5-8 and TRBJ1-5; 9 bases are shared with TRBD1. CDR1 SGHTS and CDR2 YDEGEE come from the germline V gene. V was clipped by 4 bases and J by 7 bases; unmatched bases: 9. The CDR3 has 15 residues.

The chain couples TRBV5-5 to TRBJ2-7; TRBD1 matches at 8 bases. Looked up from germline, CDR1 is SGHKS and CDR2 is YYEKEE (reference sequence). With V trimmed by 4 bases and J by 2 bases, 8 bases remained unmatched. This CDR3 has 15 residues. The CDR3 sequence is CASSTAGGDTYEQYF. Here the CDR3 DNA reads TGTGCCAGCAGCACAGCAGGGGGCGATACCTACGAGCAGTACTTC.

The gene calls are TRBV9 and TRBJ1-2, with D maybe TRBD1 (5 bases). Germline CDR1 is SGDLS and CDR2 is YYNGEE. V was clipped by 0 bases and J by 4 bases, with 13 bases between them. The CDR3 spans 15 residues. The chain's CDR3 is CASSVAAGSSYGYTF. Written as DNA, the CDR3 is TGTGCCAGCAGCGTAGCGGCAGGGAGCAGCTATGGCTACACCTTC.

V and J are TRBV6-5 and TRBJ1-6, with no clear D. Germline values: CDR1 MNHEY, CDR2 SVGAGI. This CDR3 contains 13 residues. Trimming took 8 bases from V and 7 from J, leaving 12 bases between them. The CDR3 coding sequence is TGTGCCAGCGATCCAGGCCCCAATTCACCCCTCCACTTT. Translation: CASDPGPNSPLHF.

The chain links TRBV27 to TRBJ1-3; D unclear. CDR1 is MNHEY and CDR2 is SMNVEV in the germline V gene (reference sequence). The V end was cut by 3 bases, the J end by 0 bases, with 3 bases between. The CDR3 totals 13 residues. The CDR3: CASSFNSGNTIYF. CDR3 coding DNA: TGTGCCAGCAGTTTTAACTCTGGAAACACCATATATTTT.

The chain joins TRBV2 to TRBJ1-2, with 8 bases matching TRBD1. V lost 2 bases to trimming and J lost 6 bases; unmatched junction nucleotides: 8. The CDR3 is 15 amino acids. Germline V lookup: CDR1 SNHLY, CDR2 FYNNEI. CDR3 sequence: CASSESLTGANGYTF. The CDR3 coding sequence is TGTGCCAGCAGTGAATCCTTGACAGGGGCAAATGGCTACACCTTC.

The gene calls are TRBV18 and TRBJ1-5, with D perhaps TRBD1 (5 bases). Germline CDR1 is KGHSH and CDR2 is LQKENI. The CDR3 length is 14 residues. V was pared by 1 base and J by 3 bases, with 7 bases between. The CDR3 DNA reads as TGTGCCAGCTCACCACTGACAGACAATCAGCCCCAGCATTTT. This codes for CASSPLTDNQPQHF.

This chain joins TRBV5-8 and TRBJ2-7, with TRBD2 matching 9 bases. The CDR3 extends over 15 amino acids. Germline-derived CDR1 and CDR2 are SGHTS and YDEGEE. V gave up 2 bases and J gave up 4 bases; unmatched junction bases: 7. CDR3 nucleotide sequence: TGTGCCAGCAGCTTTGGGGGACTAGCCTTTTACGAGCAGTACTTC. Amino acid sequence: CASSFGGLAFYEQYF.

This clone was found a few times. The J gene is TRBJ2-1, the V gene TRBV19; D is perhaps TRBD2 (6 bases). The CDR3 has 13 amino acids. V was shortened by 5 bases and J by 4 bases, with 9 bases between the two germline ends. Per the germline V gene, CDR1 is LNHDA and CDR2 is SQIVND (reference sequence). CDR3 nucleotide sequence: TGTGCCAGTAGTGCCGGGAGTTACAATGAGCAGTTCTTC. Translated, it gives CASSAGSYNEQFF.

The DNA of the CDR3 is TGTGCCAGCAGCTCCAGTGGGGGATCCTATGGCTACACCTTC. This gives the protein CASSSSGGSYGYTF. The J gene is TRBJ1-2, the V gene TRBV7-2, with D possibly TRBD1 on 5 matching bases. The CDR3 runs to 14 residues. Trimming took off 4 bases at V and 4 bases at J, with 13 bases between the two ends. Germline V gene lookup returns CDR1 SGHTA and CDR2 FQGNSA. The full variable domain, its missing parts supplied by reference TRBV7-2 and TRBJ1-2, is GAGVSQSPSNKVTEKGKDVELRCDPISGHTALYWYRQSLGQGLEFLIYFQGNSAPDKSGLPSDRFSAERTGGSVSTLTIQRTQQEDSAVYLCASSSSGGSYGYTFGSGTRLTVV.

The genes are TRBV28 and TRBJ2-7, with D possibly matching TRBD2 (7 bases). The germline V gene encodes CDR1 MDHEN and CDR2 SYDVKM. Trimming removed 6 bases at V and 2 bases at J, with 17 bases between. This CDR3 has 15 amino acids. The DNA for the CDR3 is TGTGCCAGCAGCCCCTCGGCGGGGGCGACCTACGAGCAGTACTTC. Protein: CASSPSAGATYEQYF.

CDR3 in DNA: TGTGCCAGCAGTTACCCGCTGGCGGAGACAGATTTCCCAGATGAGCAGTTCTTC. The encoded protein is CASSYPLAETDFPDEQFF. The chain combines TRBV6-2 or TRBV6-3 with TRBJ2-1; D perhaps matches TRBD1 (5 bases). Trimming took off 2 bases at V and 8 bases at J, with 25 bases between the two ends. Germline V gives CDR1 MNHEY, CDR2 SVGEGT. This CDR3 comprises 18 residues.

This chain connects TRBV30 to TRBJ2-3; unclear D gene. The V end was cut by 7 bases, the J end by 4 bases, with 15 bases between. The germline V gene encodes CDR1 GTSNPN and CDR2 SVGIG (reference sequence). The CDR3 covers 13 residues. CDR3 nucleotide sequence: TGTGCCTCCTCAGCAGGTTACGCAGATACGCAGTATTTT. It yields the protein CASSAGYADTQYF.

The chain links TRBV5-1 to TRBJ2-7; 8 bases are a match to TRBD1. The ends lost 5 bases at V and 6 bases at J; junction bases unmatched: 10. The CDR3 has 14 amino acids. Germline CDR1 SGHRS, CDR2 YFSETQ. CDR3 coding DNA: TGCGCCAGCAGGCCAAACCAGGGGGCTACCGAGCAGTACTTC. Translated, it gives CASRPNQGATEQYF.

The chain recombines TRBV20-1 with TRBJ2-1, with unresolved D. CDR1 DFQATT and CDR2 SNEGSKA come from the germline V gene (reference sequence). V lost 3 bases to trimming and J lost 6 bases, with 15 bases between them. CDR3 length equals 14 residues. CDR3 in amino acids: CSASRSIPPNEQFF. As DNA, the CDR3 is TGCAGTGCTAGTAGGAGTATCCCGCCCAATGAGCAGTTCTTC.

CDR3: CASSQDYKPDQYF. CDR3 sequence (DNA): TGTGCCAGCAGCCAAGATTATAAACCGGACCAGTACTTC. J is TRBJ2-5 and V is TRBV3-1 (or the pseudogene TRBV3-2); D gene uncertain. This CDR3 has 13 residues. V lost 0 bases and J 10 bases, leaving 12 bases between the germline ends. Looked up from germline, CDR1 is LGHDT and CDR2 is YNNKEL (reference sequence).